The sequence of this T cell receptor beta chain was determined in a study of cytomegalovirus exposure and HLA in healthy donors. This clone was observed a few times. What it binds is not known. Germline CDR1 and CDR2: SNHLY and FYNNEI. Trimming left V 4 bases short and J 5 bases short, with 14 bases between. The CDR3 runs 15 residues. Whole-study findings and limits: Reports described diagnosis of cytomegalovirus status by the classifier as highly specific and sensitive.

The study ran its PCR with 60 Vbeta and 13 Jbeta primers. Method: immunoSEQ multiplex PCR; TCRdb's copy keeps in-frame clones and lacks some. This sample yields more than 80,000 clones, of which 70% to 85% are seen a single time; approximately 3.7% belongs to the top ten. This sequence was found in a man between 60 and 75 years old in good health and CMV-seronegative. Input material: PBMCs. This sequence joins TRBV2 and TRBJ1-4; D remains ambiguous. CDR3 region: CASSVAGGSNEKLFF. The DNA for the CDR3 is TGTGCCAGCAGTGTCGCCGGAGGAAGCAATGAAAAACTGTTTTTT.